The present entry profiles one T cell receptor beta chain with its context. The antigen is unknown. A read error is possible here, since a much larger clone lies one base away. This sample is drawn from a study of blood T cells in healthy people across ages. Study context: Using template switching, researchers captured about one barcoded beta molecule for each two T cells. Study-wide results and caveats: What prevented conclusive comparison of naive and antigen-experienced cells was that PBMCs were unsorted.

Per sample, extraction of total RNA gave at least 5 micrograms in every case. Germline CDR1 DFQATT, CDR2 SNEGSKA (reference sequence). The CDR3 loop spans 13 amino acids. V shed 4 bases and J shed 7 bases, with 17 bases lying between them. Alongside a J-beta primer mix, a sample-barcoded 5' primer served in a second PCR lasting about 7 to 12 cycles. All samples gave at least 2.5 million CDR3-containing paired-end reads. TCRdb redid the calling of the 5' RACE reads with MiXCR, one entry per CDR3 protein. The table shows under 2,000,000 distinct CDR3 sequences, with approximately 50% occurring only once.

The chain carries TRBV20-1 and TRBJ2-7, with D possibly TRBD2 on 6 matching bases. Sample: blood. The sequence derives from a woman aged 35 to 49 in good health. The CDR3 here is CSATAGLGNEQYF. In nucleotides, the CDR3 is TGCAGTGCTACAGCGGGTCTAGGGAATGAGCAGTACTTC.